The 8 T cell receptor beta chains given below trace back to one sample, sequenced in a study of PD-1 blockade in classical Hodgkin lymphoma. Some clones are missing from TCRdb's copy, which holds only in-frame ones; the method was immunoSEQ multiplex PCR. Of nearly 50,000 clones detected, under 80% appear once; the ten largest clones hold less than 15%. The sample's time point: cycle 4 day 1 (C4D1), after six to seven weeks of nivolumab. Every single patient, without exception, relapsed after autologous stem cell transplantation, and brentuximab vedotin exposure varied. The sample was peripheral blood mononuclear cells (PBMCs), taken before the fourth cycle of nivolumab. These receptors came from a human donor with classical Hodgkin lymphoma.

The chain has TRBV9 and TRBJ1-2; D is possibly TRBD1 (5 bases). Germline V gene data show CDR1 as SGDLS and CDR2 as YYNGEE. The length of the CDR3 is 14 residues. Trimming left V 0 bases short and J 1 base short, with 7 bases between. The CDR3 nucleotides read TGTGCCAGCAGCGTAGGGGGGGATAACTATGGCTACACCTTC. It is translated as CASSVGGDNYGYTF.

The chain employs TRBV2 and TRBJ2-1; D uncertain. This CDR3 region has 13 residues. Germline V gene sequence: CDR1 SNHLY, CDR2 FYNNEI. V lost 8 bases to trimming and J lost 3 bases, with 11 bases between them. The CDR3 sequence: CASSSVLYNEQFF. CDR3 nucleotide sequence: TGTGCCAGCTCGTCGGTCCTCTACAATGAGCAGTTCTTC.

This clone was seen at least ten times. J is TRBJ1-1 and V is TRBV11-3, with D unclear. The length of the CDR3 is 13 residues. The V and J ends lost 3 bases and 0 bases respectively, with 5 bases between them. Germline V gene data show CDR1 as SGHNT and CDR2 as YENEEA. Written as DNA, the CDR3 is TGTGCCAGCAGCTTTGACGTGAACACTGAAGCTTTCTTT. Its protein is CASSFDVNTEAFF. The whole variable domain, filled in from reference TRBV11-3 and TRBJ1-1, reads EAGVVQSPRYKIIEKKQPVAFWCNPISGHNTLYWYLQNLGQGPELLIRYENEEAVDDSQLPKDRFSAERLKGVDSTLKIQPAELGDSAVYLCASSFDVNTEAFFGQGTRLTVV.

V is TRBV2 and J is TRBJ2-1; D is unresolved. The CDR3 extends over 14 amino acids. Trimming left V 4 bases short and J 0 bases short, with 7 bases between. Germline V gene lookup returns CDR1 SNHLY and CDR2 FYNNEI. The CDR3 is CASSVRSSYNEQFF. Here the CDR3 DNA reads TGTGCCAGCAGTGTGAGGAGCTCCTACAATGAGCAGTTCTTC.

The rearrangement links TRBV7-2 to TRBJ2-1; TRBD2 agrees at 8 bases. The germline gives CDR1 SGHTA, CDR2 FQGNSA. The CDR3 extends over 15 amino acids. V shed 2 bases and J 2 bases; nucleotides not matched to a gene: 2. Written as DNA, the CDR3 is TGTGCCAGCAGCTTAAAAGCGGGAGCCTACAATGAGCAGTTCTTC. It yields the protein CASSLKAGAYNEQFF.

The CDR3 protein is CASRRGAGTEAFF. The DNA of the CDR3 is TGTGCCAGCAGACGCGGGGCGGGGACTGAAGCTTTCTTT. The chain joins TRBV27 to TRBJ1-1, with TRBD1 as a possible D gene (5 bases). The length of the CDR3 is 13 residues. Germline loops: CDR1 MNHEY, CDR2 SMNVEV (reference sequence). Deletions cut 6 bases from V and 5 bases from J, with 13 bases between.

This clone is a singleton in its sample. The V gene is TRBV5-8, the J gene TRBJ2-1, with 12 bases matching TRBD2. Germline CDR1 reads SGHTS; CDR2 reads YDEGEE. Losses at the gene ends were 6 bases for V and 7 bases for J; bases not matched to a gene: 14. The CDR3 has 17 amino acids. CDR3 sequence (DNA): TGTGCCAGCATCCTAGCGGGAGGGCCGGTTTCCCAAAATGAGCAGTTCTTC. Its translation is CASILAGGPVSQNEQFF.

This rearrangement joins TRBV16 to TRBJ2-2; D remains ambiguous. This CDR3 has 18 residues. Trimming cost V 4 bases and J 6 bases, with 24 bases left between them. CDR1 and CDR2 (germline): KGHSY, FQNENV. CDR3: CASSPSTTSLIRAGELFF. CDR3 coding DNA: TGTGCCAGCAGCCCTTCCACAACCTCCCTGATTCGGGCCGGGGAGCTGTTTTTT.